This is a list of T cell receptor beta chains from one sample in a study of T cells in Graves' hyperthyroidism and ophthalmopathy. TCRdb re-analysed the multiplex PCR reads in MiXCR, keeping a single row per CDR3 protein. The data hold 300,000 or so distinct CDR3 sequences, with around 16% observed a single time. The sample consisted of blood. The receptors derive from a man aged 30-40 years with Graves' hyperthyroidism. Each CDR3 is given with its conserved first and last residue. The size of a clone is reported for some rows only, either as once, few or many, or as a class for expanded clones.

CASSPAGLGNEQFF,many,TRBJ2-1,TRBV27
CATSDTGTGSYEQYF,many,TRBJ2-7,TRBV24-1
CSVRGTDSYEQYF,many,TRBJ2-7,TRBV29-1
CASSFRYPRDRGSESNQPQHF,many,TRBJ1-5,TRBV6-5
CASSWDTDTEAFF,.,TRBJ1-1,TRBV7-9
CASSLGVGVSSTDTQYF,few,TRBJ2-3,TRBV7-9
CASSFYNQPQHF,many,TRBJ1-5,TRBV28
CASSFIGAYNEQFF,.,TRBJ2-1,TRBV7-9
CASSQGTSGSGGELFF,.,TRBJ2-2,TRBV4-1
CASSLAEGFQYF,few,TRBJ2-5,TRBV7-8
CASQYSTDTDTQYF,many,TRBJ2-3,TRBV6-1
CASSGTTGSLFAFF,few,TRBJ1-1,TRBV7-9
CASSPTDYDNEQFF,many,TRBJ2-1,TRBV28
CASSAQGYNTEAFF,.,TRBJ1-1,TRBV5-1
CASRPPIFYEQYF,many,TRBJ2-7,TRBV11-2
CASSLLREGEQFF,few,TRBJ2-1,TRBV7-3
CASSPDGGQGWRRTGELFF,.,TRBJ2-2,TRBV5-6
CASSESGGYNEQFF,many,TRBJ2-1,TRBV2
CASSPIESSYNEQFF,.,TRBJ2-1,TRBV28
CASSVESQGDYGYTF,few,TRBJ1-2,TRBV9
CAWTSGGSYNEQFF,many,TRBJ2-1,TRBV30
CASSQTFFAQNTEAFF,many,TRBJ1-1,TRBV4-2
CASSPGQGIGYEQYF,few,TRBJ2-7,TRBV3-1
CASSLPGVLTGELFF,many,TRBJ2-2,TRBV28
CASSFWESYEQYF,many,TRBJ2-7,TRBV5-4
CASSQGTGVGSPLHF,many,TRBJ1-6,TRBV3-1
CSVEEFGGSYNEQFF,many,TRBJ2-1,TRBV29-1
CASSGGQGARSQHF,many,TRBJ1-5,TRBV2
CASSFPLGGPTNEKLFF,.,TRBJ1-4,TRBV7-8
CASSTPRSGANYGYTF,many,TRBJ1-2,TRBV6-1
CASSRTGRGYQPQHF,.,TRBJ1-5,TRBV7-9
CAWSVFLGGELFF,few,TRBJ2-2,TRBV30
CASSLHAGFPNEKLFF,.,TRBJ1-4,TRBV5-1
CASSLPRGVGTEAFF,many,TRBJ1-1,TRBV5-6
CASSLEGGPGDTQYF,few,TRBJ2-3,TRBV5-1
CASSFWGSVQPQHF,many,TRBJ1-5,TRBV12-3/TRBV12-4